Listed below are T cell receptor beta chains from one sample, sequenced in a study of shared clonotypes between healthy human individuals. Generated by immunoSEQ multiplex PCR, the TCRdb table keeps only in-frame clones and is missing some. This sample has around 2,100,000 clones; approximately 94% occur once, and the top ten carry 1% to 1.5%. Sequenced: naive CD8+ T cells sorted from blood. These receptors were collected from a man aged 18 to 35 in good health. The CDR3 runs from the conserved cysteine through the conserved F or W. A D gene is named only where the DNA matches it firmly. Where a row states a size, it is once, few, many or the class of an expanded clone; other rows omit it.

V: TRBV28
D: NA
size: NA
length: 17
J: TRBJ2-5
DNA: TGTGCCAGCAGTTTTTCCCGGAGATCGATGGACCAAGAGACCCAGTACTTC
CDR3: CASSFSRRSMDQETQYF

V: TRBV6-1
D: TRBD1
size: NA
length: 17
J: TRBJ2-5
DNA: TGTGCCAGCAGTGAGCCAGTTTACAGGGGGCGTTGGGAGACCCAGTACTTC
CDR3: CASSEPVYRGRWETQYF

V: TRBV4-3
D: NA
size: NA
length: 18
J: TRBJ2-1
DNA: TGCGCCAGCAGCCCAGGGCACCTCTCGGATCAGCCCTACAATGAGCAGTTCTTC
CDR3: CASSPGHLSDQPYNEQFF

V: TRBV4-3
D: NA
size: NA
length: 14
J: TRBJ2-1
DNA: TGCGCCAGCAGCACGTTGTTGGGAACCGATGAGCAGTTCTTC
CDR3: CASSTLLGTDEQFF

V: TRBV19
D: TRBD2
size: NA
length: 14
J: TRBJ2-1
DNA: TGTGCCAGTAGTCCCAAGGGAGGGGCGATTGAGCAGTTCTTC
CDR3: CASSPKGGAIEQFF

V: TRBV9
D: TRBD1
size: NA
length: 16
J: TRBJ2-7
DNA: TGTGCCAGCAGCGGGCCCCGGGACAGGGGTTCCTACGAGCAGTACTTC
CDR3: CASSGPRDRGSYEQYF

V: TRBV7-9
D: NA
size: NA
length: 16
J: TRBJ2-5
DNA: TGTGCCAGCAGCTTTAGGCAGGGTAGTTTCCAAGAGACCCAGTACTTC
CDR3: CASSFRQGSFQETQYF

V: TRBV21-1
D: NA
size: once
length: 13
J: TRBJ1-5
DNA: TGTGCCAGTAATCGCCCCCCAGGGCAGCCCCAGCATTTT
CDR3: CASNRPPGQPQHF

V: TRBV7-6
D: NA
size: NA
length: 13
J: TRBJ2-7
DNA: TGTGCCAGCAGCTTAGCGCGAGAATACGAGCAGTACTTC
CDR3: CASSLAREYEQYF

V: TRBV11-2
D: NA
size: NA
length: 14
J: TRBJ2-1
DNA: TGTGCCAGCAGCTTAGCTCCCTCCTACAATGAGCAGTTCTTC
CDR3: CASSLAPSYNEQFF

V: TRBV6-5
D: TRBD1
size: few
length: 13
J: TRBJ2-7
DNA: TGTGCCAGCAGTTGGGACAGGAGCTACGAGCAGTACTTC
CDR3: CASSWDRSYEQYF

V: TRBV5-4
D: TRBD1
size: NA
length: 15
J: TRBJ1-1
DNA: TGTGCCAGCAGCTTGGGGTTGCAGGGGGTCACTGAAGCTTTCTTT
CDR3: CASSLGLQGVTEAFF

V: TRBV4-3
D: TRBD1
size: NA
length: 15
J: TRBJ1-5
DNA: TGCGCCAGCAGCCAGAACAGGGGGTCGGATCAGCCCCAGCATTTT
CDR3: CASSQNRGSDQPQHF

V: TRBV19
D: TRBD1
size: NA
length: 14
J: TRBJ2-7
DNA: TGTGCCAGTAGTATACGGGACAGGGCAAGCGAGCAGTACTTC
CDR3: CASSIRDRASEQYF

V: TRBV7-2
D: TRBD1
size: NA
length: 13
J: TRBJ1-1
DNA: TGTGCCAGCAGCTTCGGGACAGCCACTGAAGCTTTCTTT
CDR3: CASSFGTATEAFF

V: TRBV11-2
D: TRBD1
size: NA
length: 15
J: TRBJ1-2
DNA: TGTGCCAGCAGCCTAAGCATGACAGGGAACTATGGCTACACCTTC
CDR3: CASSLSMTGNYGYTF

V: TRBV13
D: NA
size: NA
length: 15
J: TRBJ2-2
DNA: TGTGCCAGCAGCTTAGGGGTCCCTAGCACCGGGGAGCTGTTTTTT
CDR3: CASSLGVPSTGELFF

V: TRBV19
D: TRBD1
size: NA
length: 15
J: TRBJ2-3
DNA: TGTGCCAGTAGTATAGGACAGGGTAGCACAGATACGCAGTATTTT
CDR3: CASSIGQGSTDTQYF

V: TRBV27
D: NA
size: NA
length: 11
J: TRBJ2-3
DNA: TGTGCCAGCAGGGCTCCAGATACGCAGTATTTT
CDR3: CASRAPDTQYF

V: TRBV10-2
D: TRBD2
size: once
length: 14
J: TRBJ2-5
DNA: TGCGCCAGCATGGGGCTAGCGGAACAAGAGACCCAGTACTTC
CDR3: CASMGLAEQETQYF

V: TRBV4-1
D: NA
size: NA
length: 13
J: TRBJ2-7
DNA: TGCGCCAGCAGTCGAGAGTTAACCTACGAGCAGTACTTC
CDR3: CASSRELTYEQYF